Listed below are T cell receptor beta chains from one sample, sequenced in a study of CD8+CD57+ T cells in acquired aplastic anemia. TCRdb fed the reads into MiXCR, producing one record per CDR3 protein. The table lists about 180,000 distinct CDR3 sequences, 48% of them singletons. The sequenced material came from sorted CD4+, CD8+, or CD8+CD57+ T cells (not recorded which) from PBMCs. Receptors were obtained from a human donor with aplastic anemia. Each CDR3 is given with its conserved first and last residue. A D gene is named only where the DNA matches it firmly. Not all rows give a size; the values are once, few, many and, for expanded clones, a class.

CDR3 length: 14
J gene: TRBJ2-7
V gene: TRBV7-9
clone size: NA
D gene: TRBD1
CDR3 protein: CASTWTGVTYEQYF
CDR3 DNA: TGTGCCAGCACCTGGACAGGGGTGACCTACGAGCAGTACTTC

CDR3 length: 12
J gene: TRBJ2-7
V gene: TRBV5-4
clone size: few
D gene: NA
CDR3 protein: CASSTDRYEQYF
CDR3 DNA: TGTGCCAGCAGCACCGACAGGTACGAGCAGTACTTC

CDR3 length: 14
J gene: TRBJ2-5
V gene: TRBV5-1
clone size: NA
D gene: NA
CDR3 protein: CASSTGGPGETQYF
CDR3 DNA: TGCGCCAGCAGCACCGGAGGGCCGGGAGAGACCCAGTACTTC

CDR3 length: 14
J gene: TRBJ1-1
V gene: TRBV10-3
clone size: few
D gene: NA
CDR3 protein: CAISESEGLAEAFF
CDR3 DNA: TGTGCCATCAGTGAGTCGGAAGGGTTAGCTGAAGCTTTCTTT

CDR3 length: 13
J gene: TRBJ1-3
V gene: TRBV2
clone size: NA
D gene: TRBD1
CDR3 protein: CASSGTGLNTIYF
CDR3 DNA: TGTGCCAGCAGTGGGACAGGGCTGAACACCATATATTTT

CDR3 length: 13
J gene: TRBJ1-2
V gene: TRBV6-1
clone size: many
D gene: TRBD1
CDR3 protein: CATTGGRNYGYTF
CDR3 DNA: TGTGCCACCACAGGGGGCCGGAACTATGGCTACACCTTC

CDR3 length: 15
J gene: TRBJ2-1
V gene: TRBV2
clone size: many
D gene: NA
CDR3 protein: CATTFGSGPYNEQFF
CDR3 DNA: TGTGCGACCACCTTCGGGAGCGGACCCTACAATGAGCAGTTCTTC

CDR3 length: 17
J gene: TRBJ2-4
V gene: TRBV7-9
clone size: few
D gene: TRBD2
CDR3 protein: CASSLDKTSGAKNIQYF
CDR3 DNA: TGTGCCAGCAGCTTAGATAAGACTAGCGGGGCCAAAAACATTCAGTACTTC

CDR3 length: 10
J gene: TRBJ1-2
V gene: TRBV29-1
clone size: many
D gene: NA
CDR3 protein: CSVFQGGYTF
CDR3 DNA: TGCAGCGTATTCCAAGGAGGCTACACCTTC

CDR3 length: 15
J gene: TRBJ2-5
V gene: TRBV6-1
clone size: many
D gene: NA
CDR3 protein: CASRDDRQGKLAQYF
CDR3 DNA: TGTGCCAGCAGGGACGACAGGCAAGGGAAGTTGGCCCAGTACTTC